The present entry profiles one T cell receptor beta chain with its context. The antigen it binds to is not known. No base quality values were provided; no much bigger clone lies one nucleotide off. For repertoire sequencing, TCR beta CDR3 regions were amplified from RNA transcripts. A first-round RT-PCR used HTBI primers with the Qiagen OneStep RT-PCR kit, followed by a second-round multiplex PCR, size selection and purification. The libraries underwent paired-end sequencing with 100 bp reads on an Illumina HiSeq2000. Concerning the study's data processing: SOAPnuke was used to process the reads, removing any read that contained adapters or uncalled bases, had a mean Phred below 15, or lacked an exact match to the constant primer or identifier. High-quality paired reads were merged with COPE v1.2.5. Each unique nucleotide sequence was defined as a clonotype, and clonotypes were aligned to IMGT TRB V, D and J references with MiTCR v1.1. Only V-J combinations with frequency above 0.0001 were analysed, covering about 99% of repertoires. For each V-J combination, a TCR clonal expansion and chaos score was defined as F50 clonal expansion divided by the chaos observed in the TCRdist matrix. Welch's t-statistics and random forest were used to reduce features to about a dozen V-J combinations, which were fed into a naive Bayes classifier. The Morisita-Horn index was used to measure how similar the thyroid and blood repertoires were. The public sequencing data were trimmed at Q25 with fastp and processed into clonotypes with MiXCR by TCRdb, which kept only in-frame beta chains. Each entry is one CDR3 protein sequence, shown with its most common DNA and genes. TCRdb's processing, not the authors' own work, is the source of the V and J calls. This sample holds around 400,000 distinct CDR3 sequences; more than 20% were observed only once. Roughly 3% of the sample is taken by the ten largest.

These data come from a study of Graves' ophthalmopathy and Graves' hyperthyroidism (dated by TCRdb to the late 2010s). Broadly, across the study: Peripheral blood was collected at initial diagnosis, prior to any treatment. In roughly 6 hyperthyroidism patients, T-cell repertoires of thyroid tissue and blood were compared. The approximately 95 discovery patients were divided at random into training and test sets in a 7:3 ratio. TCR beta repertoire signatures were used to distinguish Graves' ophthalmopathy from Graves' hyperthyroidism and to predict progression to ophthalmopathy. Following sample collection, hyperthyroidism patients were given methimazole at a starting dose of 30 mg daily, and ophthalmopathy patients were given high-dose intravenous methylprednisolone. An independent validation cohort was composed of some 19 hyperthyroidism patients and 17 patients who later progressed from hyperthyroidism to ophthalmopathy. To explore V-J signatures that separate ophthalmopathy from hyperthyroidism, a discovery set of fewer than 110 patients was enrolled, consisting of about 43 with ophthalmopathy and approximately 60 with stable hyperthyroidism. In total, under 150 blood samples were TCR-sequenced: fewer than 50 ophthalmopathy, some 80 hyperthyroidism and approximately 17 hyperthyroidism-to-ophthalmopathy patients.

Overall study results and their limits: In validation, the model predicted ophthalmopathy progression with 55% to 71% sensitivity and 72.22% specificity; more than ten predicted patients were CT-confirmed with GO in a median of about 6.2 months. Most expanded thyroid clonotypes with frequency above 0.001 were also detected in blood, suggesting blood repertoires may reflect the thyroid immune response. In cross-validation, the 13-signature model distinguished ophthalmopathy from stable hyperthyroidism with almost 90% sensitivity and about 84% specificity, and in the test set the corresponding values were about 80% and 75%. Sample size was not predetermined statistically, and investigators were not blinded to group allocation.

Hyperthyroidism was considered stable if no progression to ophthalmopathy occurred within 18 months of follow-up. Patients with hyperthyroidism were aged 18 to 65 years, had been newly diagnosed, and had a disease duration of less than 2 months. Anyone with other autoimmune diseases, uncontrolled infections, pregnancy or lactation was excluded from the study. Diagnosis was based on clinical symptoms, serum thyroxine, TRAb, thyroid ultrasound and orbital computed tomography. Using Ficoll-Paque density gradient centrifugation, PBMCs were isolated from 9 to 10 ml of fresh peripheral blood. Trizol reagent was used to extract the total RNA, and its quality was then checked on an Agilent 2100 Bioanalyzer. The sequenced sample was peripheral blood. This TCR derives from a woman aged 18 to 35 with stable Graves' hyperthyroidism. Donor details come from another sample of the same person, matched by shared clones.

The sequenced DNA is TGTGCCAGCAGTTACTCACCCGGTACGGACAGGGGAGGCGAGCAGTACTTC. It translates to CASSYSPGTDRGGEQYF. The chain couples TRBV6-5 to TRBJ2-7, with 9 bases in between that match TRBD1. The germline V gene encodes CDR1 MNHEY and CDR2 SVGAGI. The germline V and J ends show losses of 0 bases and 6 bases respectively, and no gene match explains 12 bases of the junction. The CDR3 runs 17 amino acids, cysteine and phenylalanine included. Only the CDR3 DNA is retained, 51 bases long and in frame from the first base.